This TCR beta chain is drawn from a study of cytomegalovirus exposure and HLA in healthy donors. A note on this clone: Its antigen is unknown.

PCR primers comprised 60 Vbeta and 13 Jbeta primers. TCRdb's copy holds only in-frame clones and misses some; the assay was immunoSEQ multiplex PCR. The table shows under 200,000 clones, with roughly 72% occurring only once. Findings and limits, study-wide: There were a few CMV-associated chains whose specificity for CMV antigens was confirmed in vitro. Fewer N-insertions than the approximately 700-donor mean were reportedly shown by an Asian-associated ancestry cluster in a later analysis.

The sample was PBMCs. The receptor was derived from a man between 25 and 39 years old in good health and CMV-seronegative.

CDR3: CASSKRTSGSFFQTDTQYF. For the CDR3, the DNA is TGTGCCAGCAGCAAAAGGACTAGCGGGAGTTTCTTTCAAACAGATACGCAGTATTTT. The chain combines TRBV7-9 with TRBJ2-3, with TRBD2 matching 13 bases. The V segment lost 5 bases and the J segment 3 bases; nucleotides outside the gene matches: 14. The CDR3 is made up of 19 amino acids. Germline CDR1 SEHNR, CDR2 FQNEAQ (reference sequence).